Many counts were recorded for the clone carrying this T cell receptor (beta chain). Its antigen is not known. This record belongs to a study of Graves' ophthalmopathy and Graves' hyperthyroidism. Study-level information: Peripheral blood was collected at initial diagnosis, before any treatment.

Study-wide findings and caveats: With just over 70% sensitivity and around 79% specificity, the model predicted ophthalmopathy progression. Using 13 signatures, a model distinguished ophthalmopathy from stable hyperthyroidism, reaching around 86% sensitivity and 81.08% specificity.

The TCR beta CDR3 regions underwent amplification from RNA transcripts. HTBI-primed first-round RT-PCR preceded second-round multiplex PCR. TCRdb passed the multiplex PCR reads through MiXCR, listing each CDR3 protein once. The sample has some 350,000 distinct CDR3 sequences; about 17% are singletons. The sequence derives from an adult woman with stable Graves' hyperthyroidism. Material: peripheral blood.

The CDR3 coding sequence is TGTGCCAGCAGTTACCGGGACAGGGAATTAAGAGCTTTCTTT. Its translation is CASSYRDRELRAFF. This chain joins TRBV6-5 and TRBJ1-1, with 9 bases identical to TRBD1. Looked up from germline, CDR1 is MNHEY and CDR2 is SVGAGI. V dropped 2 bases and J dropped 10; count of bases not matched to a gene: 8. CDR3 size: 14 residues.